One and the same sample provided the 9 T cell receptor beta chains below, sequenced in a study of T cell responses to AZD1222 COVID-19 vaccine. TCRdb's copy holds only in-frame clones and misses some; the assay was immunoSEQ multiplex PCR. The sample includes 80,000 to 95,000 clones, roughly nine tenths of them seen just once. Sequenced material: peripheral blood, taken 28 days after the second AZD1222 dose. The receptors shown here come from an adult who received the AZD1222 COVID-19 vaccine.

This CDR3 is CASAPGDNQPQHF. DNA for the CDR3: TGTGCTAGTGCCCCCGGGGACAATCAGCCCCAGCATTTT. The chain employs TRBV12-5 and TRBJ1-5; D not resolved. CDR3 size: 13 residues. Germline CDR1 is LGHNT and CDR2 is FRNRAP. The V gene lost 7 bases and the J gene lost 3 bases, with 10 bases spanning the gap.

The J gene is TRBJ1-5, the V gene TRBV2; unclear D gene. The length of the CDR3 is 13 residues. Trimming took off 2 bases at V and 7 bases at J, with 9 bases between the two ends. CDR1 is SNHLY and CDR2 is FYNNEI in the germline V gene. The CDR3 coding sequence is TGTGCCAGCAGTGAACAAGGGCGGCAGCCCCAGCATTTT. This translates into CASSEQGRQPQHF. The whole variable domain, remainder taken from reference TRBV2 and TRBJ1-5, is EPEVTQTPSHQVTQMGQEVILRCVPISNHLYFYWYRQILGQKVEFLVSFYNNEISEKSEIFDDQFSVERPDGSNFTLKIRSTKLEDSAMYFCASSEQGRQPQHFGDGTRLSIL.

The chain combines TRBV5-1 with TRBJ2-3; TRBD2 matches at 10 bases. With V trimmed by 2 bases and J by 0 bases, 12 bases remained unmatched. This CDR3 comprises 19 residues. Looked up from germline, CDR1 is SGHRS and CDR2 is YFSETQ. The CDR3 region has the DNA TGCGCCAGCAGCTTATCGGCGCTAGCGGGGGTTATTAGCACAGATACGCAGTATTTT. Translation: CASSLSALAGVISTDTQYF.

The chain employs TRBV14 and TRBJ1-1; D uncertain. CDR3 length equals 13 residues. CDR1 and CDR2 from the germline V gene are SGHDN and FVKESK. The germline V and J ends were trimmed by 5 bases and 9 bases, with 16 bases remaining between them. The CDR3 loop is CASSSDPSGQAFF. CDR3 coding DNA: TGTGCCAGCAGCTCCGACCCGTCCGGACAAGCTTTCTTT. The whole variable domain, remainder taken from reference TRBV14 and TRBJ1-1, is EAGVTQFPSHSVIEKGQTVTLRCDPISGHDNLYWYRRVMGKEIKFLLHFVKESKQDESGMPNNRFLAERTGGTYSTLKVQPAELEDSGVYFCASSSDPSGQAFFGQGTRLTVV.

The chain carries TRBV12-5 and TRBJ1-1; D is perhaps TRBD1 (5 bases). The CDR3 contains 15 residues. Trimming left V 0 bases short and J 0 bases short, with 8 bases between. Germline V CDR1 and CDR2: LGHNT, FRNRAP. CDR3 in amino acids: CASGLVRDLNTEAFF. CDR3 coding DNA: TGTGCTAGTGGTTTGGTACGGGACTTGAACACTGAAGCTTTCTTT.

V is TRBV11-2 and J is TRBJ2-5; 8 bases agree with TRBD2. There are 15 residues in the CDR3. The germline gives CDR1 SGHAT, CDR2 FQNNGV. The V segment lost 0 bases and the J segment 4 bases; nucleotides outside the gene matches: 4. CDR3 region: CASSLDGGAGETQYF. The CDR3 region has the DNA TGTGCCAGCAGCTTAGACGGGGGGGCCGGAGAGACCCAGTACTTC.

The rearrangement uses TRBV10-3 and TRBJ2-7; 7 bases line up with TRBD1. The germline V gene encodes CDR1 ENHRY and CDR2 SYGVKD. CDR3 length equals 14 residues. Trimming cost V 4 bases and J 2 bases; bases outside gene matches: 5. CDR3: CAISGTGWAYEQYF. CDR3 in DNA: TGTGCCATCAGTGGGACAGGTTGGGCCTACGAGCAGTACTTC.

This chain uses TRBV11-2 with TRBJ2-7; D not resolved. This CDR3 comprises 12 residues. In germline, CDR1 is SGHAT, CDR2 FQNNGV. Trimming pared 1 base from V and 5 bases from J, leaving 6 bases between. The CDR3 DNA is TGTGCCAGCAGCTTAGTGGCGGACGAGCAGTACTTC. It codes for CASSLVADEQYF. The full variable domain, its missing parts supplied by reference TRBV11-2 and TRBJ2-7, is EAGVAQSPRYKIIEKRQSVAFWCNPISGHATLYWYQQILGQGPKLLIQFQNNGVVDDSQLPKDRFSAERLKGVDSTLKIQPAKLEDSAVYLCASSLVADEQYFGPGTRLTVT.

The chain employs TRBV6-5 and TRBJ2-1; the match to TRBD2 covers 8 bases. V was pared by 9 bases and J by 3 bases, with 10 bases of the junction left unmatched. This CDR3 region has 15 residues. From germline, CDR1 is MNHEY and CDR2 SVGAGI. CDR3 in amino acids: CASYSGRALYNEQFF. In nucleotides, the CDR3 is TGTGCCAGTTACAGCGGGAGAGCCCTCTACAATGAGCAGTTCTTC.